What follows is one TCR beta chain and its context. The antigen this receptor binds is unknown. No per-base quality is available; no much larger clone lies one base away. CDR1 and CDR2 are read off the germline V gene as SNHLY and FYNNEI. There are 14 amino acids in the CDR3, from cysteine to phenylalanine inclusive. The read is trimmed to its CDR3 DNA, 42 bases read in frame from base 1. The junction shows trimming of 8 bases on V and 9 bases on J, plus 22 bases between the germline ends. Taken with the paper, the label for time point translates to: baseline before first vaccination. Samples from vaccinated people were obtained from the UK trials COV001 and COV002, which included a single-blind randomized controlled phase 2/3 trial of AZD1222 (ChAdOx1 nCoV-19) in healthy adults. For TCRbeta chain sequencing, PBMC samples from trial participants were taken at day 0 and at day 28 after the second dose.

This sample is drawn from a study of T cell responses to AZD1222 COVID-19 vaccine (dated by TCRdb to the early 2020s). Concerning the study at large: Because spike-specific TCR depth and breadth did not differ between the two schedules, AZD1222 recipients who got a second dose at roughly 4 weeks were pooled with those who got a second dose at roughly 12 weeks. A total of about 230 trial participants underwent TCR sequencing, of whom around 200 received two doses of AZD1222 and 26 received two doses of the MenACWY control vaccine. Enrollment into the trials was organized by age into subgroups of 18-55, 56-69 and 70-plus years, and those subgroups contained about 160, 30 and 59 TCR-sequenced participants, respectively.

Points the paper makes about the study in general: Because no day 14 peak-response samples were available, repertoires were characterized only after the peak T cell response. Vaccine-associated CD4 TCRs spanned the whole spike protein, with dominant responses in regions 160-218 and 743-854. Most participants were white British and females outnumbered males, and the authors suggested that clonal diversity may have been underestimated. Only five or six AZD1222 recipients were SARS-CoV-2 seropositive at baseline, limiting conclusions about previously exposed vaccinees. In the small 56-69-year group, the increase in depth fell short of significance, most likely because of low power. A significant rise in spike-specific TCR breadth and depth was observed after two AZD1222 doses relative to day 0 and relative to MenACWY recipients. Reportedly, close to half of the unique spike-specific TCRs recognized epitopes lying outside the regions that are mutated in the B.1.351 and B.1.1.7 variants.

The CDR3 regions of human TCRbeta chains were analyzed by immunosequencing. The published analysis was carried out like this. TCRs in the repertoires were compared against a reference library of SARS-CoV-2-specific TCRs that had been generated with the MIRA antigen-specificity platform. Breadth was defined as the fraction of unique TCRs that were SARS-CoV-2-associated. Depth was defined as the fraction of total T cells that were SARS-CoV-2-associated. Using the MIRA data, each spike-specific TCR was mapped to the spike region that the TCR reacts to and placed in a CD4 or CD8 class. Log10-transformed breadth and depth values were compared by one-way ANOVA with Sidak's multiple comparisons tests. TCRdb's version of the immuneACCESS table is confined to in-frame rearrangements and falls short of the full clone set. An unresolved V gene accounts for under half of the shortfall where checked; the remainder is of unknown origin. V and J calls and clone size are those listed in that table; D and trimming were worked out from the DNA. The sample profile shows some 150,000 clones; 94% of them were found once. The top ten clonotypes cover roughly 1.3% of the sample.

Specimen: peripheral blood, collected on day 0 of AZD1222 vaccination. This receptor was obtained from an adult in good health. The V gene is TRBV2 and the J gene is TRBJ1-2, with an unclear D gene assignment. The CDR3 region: CASAGSGQSRSYTF. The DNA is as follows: TGTGCCAGCGCGGGGTCCGGTCAGAGTAGGAGCTACACCTTC.